Below, 21 T cell receptor beta chains from the same sample are listed, as sequenced in a study of cytomegalovirus exposure and HLA in healthy donors. Primers included in the PCR were 60 Vbeta and 13 Jbeta primers. Profiled with immunoSEQ multiplex PCR; TCRdb holds only in-frame clones, not every one. Of about 120,000 clones in the sample, 77% were seen once. The sample comprised PBMCs. Receptors were obtained from a man between 40 and 49 years old in good health and CMV-seropositive.

The genes are TRBV28 and TRBJ1-1; D might be TRBD1 (5 bases). Deletions cut 6 bases from V and 4 bases from J, with 9 bases between. The CDR3 loop spans 12 amino acids. Germline V gene sequence: CDR1 MDHEN, CDR2 SYDVKM. Here the CDR3 reads CASRGLITEAFF. CDR3 coding DNA: TGTGCCAGCAGGGGGCTTATCACTGAAGCTTTCTTT.

This clone was seen a handful of times. A junction boundary mismatches the germline segment, possibly from a read error. The J gene is TRBJ1-1, the V gene TRBV7-9; no clear D gene. Germline lookup yields CDR1 SEHNR and CDR2 FQNEAQ (reference sequence). CDR3 length: 15 amino acids. The CDR3 loop reads CSSSADGLFDTEAFF. CDR3 in DNA: TGTTCCAGCAGCGCGGACGGACTGTTTGACACTGAAGCTTTCTTT.

V is TRBV5-1 and J is TRBJ2-1; 11 bases line up with TRBD2. The length of the CDR3 is 15 residues. Trimming removed 4 bases from V and 3 bases from J; junction bases left unmatched: 3. Looked up from germline, CDR1 is SGHRS and CDR2 is YFSETQ. The CDR3 DNA reads TGCGCCAGCAGCACTCTAGCGGGGGGCTACAATGAGCAGTTCTTC. This codes for CASSTLAGGYNEQFF.

V usage is TRBV7-3 and J usage is TRBJ2-7, with D unresolved. Trimming took 5 bases from V and 6 from J, leaving 11 bases between them. This CDR3 has 12 residues. The germline gives CDR1 SGHTA, CDR2 FQGTGA. The CDR3 loop reads CASSHPSGEQYF. The CDR3 DNA sequence: TGTGCCAGCAGCCACCCTTCGGGCGAGCAGTACTTC.

The V and J genes are TRBV12-1 and TRBJ2-5; the table assigns TRBD2, which was not confirmed against the DNA. TRBV12-1 counts as a pseudogene. The CDR3 runs 15 residues. The CDR3 DNA sequence: TGTGCCAGCAGCTTTGGTCCCTTCCTACGCGAGACCCAGTACTTC. Protein product: CASSFGPFLRETQYF.

In this sample, this clone turned up a few times. The gene calls are TRBV5-4 and TRBJ2-1; 11 positions match TRBD1. This CDR3 contains 16 residues. V shed 4 bases, J shed 3 bases, and the junction held 6 bases outside the gene matches. Germline CDR1 SGHNT, CDR2 YYREEE (reference sequence). The DNA for the CDR3 is TGTGCCAGCAGCCAAGAAGGGACAGGGGGCTACAATGAGCAGTTCTTC. This sequence encodes CASSQEGTGGYNEQFF. Full variable domain (outside the CDR3, taken from reference TRBV5-4 and TRBJ2-1): ETGVTQSPTHLIKTRGQQVTLRCSSQSGHNTVSWYQQALGQGPQFIFQYYREEENGRGNFPPRFSGLQFPNYSSELNVNALELDDSALYLCASSQEGTGGYNEQFFGPGTRLTVL.

V and J are TRBV6-1 and TRBJ1-4; 7 bases are shared with TRBD1. V was clipped by 6 bases and J by 4 bases; unmatched bases: 5. The CDR3 consists of 14 residues. Germline CDR1 reads MNHNS; CDR2 reads SASEGT. The CDR3 reads CASRPGQNNEKLFF. In nucleotides, the CDR3 is TGTGCCAGCAGGCCGGGACAGAATAATGAAAAACTGTTTTTT.

This clone was counted only a few times. The chain uses TRBV6-6 and TRBJ2-3, with 7 bases fitting TRBD1. The J segment lost 0 bases and the V segment lost 4 bases, leaving 4 bases of the junction unmatched. Germline V lookup: CDR1 MNHNY, CDR2 SVGAGI (reference sequence). This CDR3 spans 15 amino acids. CDR3 loop: CASSSDRTSTDTQYF. In DNA form, the CDR3 reads TGTGCCAGCAGTTCGGACAGGACTAGCACAGATACGCAGTATTTT.

The chain has TRBV5-1 and TRBJ1-1, with a tentative D call TRBD1 (5 bases). V lost 1 base and J lost 1, with 11 bases in between. This CDR3 contains 15 residues. Germline V CDR1 and CDR2: SGHRS, YFSETQ. The CDR3 spells CASSLRGAKNTEAFF. Written as DNA, the CDR3 is TGCGCCAGCAGCTTGAGGGGTGCCAAGAACACTGAAGCTTTCTTT.

This clone was counted only a few times. V and J are TRBV5-6 and TRBJ2-3; D is uncertain. The CDR3 has 17 residues. Trimming stripped 0 bases from V and 2 bases from J, with 16 bases between. Germline assignment: CDR1 SGHDT and CDR2 YYEEEE. Here the CDR3 DNA reads TGTGCCAGCAGCTTGGGGAGCCAGCTGATACTCACAGATACGCAGTATTTT. It is translated as CASSLGSQLILTDTQYF.

V and J are TRBV28 and TRBJ2-7, with a tentative D call TRBD2 (5 bases). The CDR3 spans 14 residues. Looked up from germline, CDR1 is MDHEN and CDR2 is SYDVKM. V gave up 6 bases and J gave up 2 bases, with 14 bases separating them. The CDR3 sequence is CASRVGRETYEQYF. CDR3 DNA: TGTGCCAGCAGAGTTGGAAGGGAGACCTACGAGCAGTACTTC.

The chain couples TRBV5-8 to TRBJ1-2; 8 bases match TRBD1. Germline lookup yields CDR1 SGHTS and CDR2 YDEGEE. With V trimmed by 1 base and J by 0 bases, 5 bases remained unmatched. CDR3 length equals 16 residues. The CDR3 nucleotides are TGTGCCAGCAGCTTGAAGGGGACAGGCTCTAACTATGGCTACACCTTC. This translates into CASSLKGTGSNYGYTF.

The J gene is TRBJ2-3, the V gene TRBV7-3, with a possible D match to TRBD1 (5 bases). The CDR3 length is 12 residues. The germline gives CDR1 SGHTA, CDR2 FQGTGA. V was clipped by 5 bases and J by 9 bases, with 12 bases between them. CDR3 nucleotide sequence: TGTGCCAGCAGCACAGGATCAGCCACGCAGTATTTT. Protein product: CASSTGSATQYF.

The chain uses TRBV5-1 and TRBJ2-7; unclear D gene. Per the germline V gene, CDR1 is SGHRS and CDR2 is YFSETQ. With 3 bases removed from V and 2 bases from J, the gap between germline ends came to 9 bases. The CDR3 extends over 13 amino acids. Written as DNA, the CDR3 is TGCGCCAGCAGCTCGAACAGCCCCTACGAGCAGTACTTC. It is translated as CASSSNSPYEQYF. Filled out from reference TRBV5-1 and TRBJ2-7, the complete variable domain reads KAGVTQTPRYLIKTRGQQVTLSCSPISGHRSVSWYQQTPGQGLQFLFEYFSETQRNKGNFPGRFSGRQFSNSRSEMNVSTLELGDSALYLCASSSNSPYEQYFGPGTRLTVT.

The rearrangement links TRBV6-4 to TRBJ2-1, with 11 bases lining up with TRBD2. This CDR3 spans 15 amino acids. The J segment lost 6 bases and the V segment lost 2 bases, leaving 3 bases of the junction unmatched. Germline V gene data show CDR1 as MRHNA and CDR2 as SNTAGT. The CDR3 reads CASSDSLAGGNEQFF. CDR3 DNA sequence: TGTGCCAGCAGTGACAGTCTAGCGGGGGGCAATGAGCAGTTCTTC.

The rearrangement links TRBV5-6 to TRBJ2-1; D call uncertain. With 0 bases removed from V and 9 bases from J, the gap between germline ends came to 13 bases. The germline gives CDR1 SGHDT, CDR2 YYEEEE. CDR3 length equals 14 residues. CDR3 in DNA: TGTGCCAGCAGCTTGGGGCCAGTCGCGGCTGAGCAGTTCTTC. Protein: CASSLGPVAAEQFF.

The chain links TRBV6-5 to TRBJ1-1; 8 nucleotides line up with TRBD1. The CDR3 spans 13 residues. Germline V gene sequence: CDR1 MNHEY, CDR2 SVGAGI. V gave up 2 bases and J gave up 12 bases; unmatched junction bases: 8. The CDR3 coding sequence is TGTGCCAGCAGTTACGGAGCAGGGGGCATTTCTTTCTTT. It translates to CASSYGAGGISFF.

The V and J genes are TRBV10-3 and TRBJ1-1; D is unresolved. The germline V gene encodes CDR1 ENHRY and CDR2 SYGVKD. The CDR3 runs to 13 residues. Trimming removed 9 bases from V and 0 bases from J, with 11 bases in between. DNA for the CDR3: TGTGCCATTCGGGTGGATTTGAACACTGAAGCTTTCTTT. Amino acids: CAIRVDLNTEAFF.

Here the CDR3 DNA reads TGTGCCAGCAGTTTTTTCCGCGGGCAGGGGGCGCTTGTTCTTGGCTACGAGCAGTACTTC. It encodes CASSFFRGQGALVLGYEQYF. The chain combines TRBV28 with TRBJ2-7; TRBD1 matches at 8 bases. In germline, CDR1 is MDHEN, CDR2 SYDVKM. This CDR3 comprises 20 residues. The V gene end was trimmed by 3 bases and the J gene end by 3 bases; junction bases not matched to a gene: 22.

The V and J genes are TRBV9 and TRBJ2-1; 15 nucleotides match TRBD2. The CDR3 runs 19 residues. After removal of 3 bases from V and 5 bases from J, the junction contained 12 bases not matched to a gene. Germline lookup yields CDR1 SGDLS and CDR2 YYNGEE. CDR3: CASSGQGTSGGPRDNEQFF. For the CDR3, the DNA is TGTGCCAGCAGCGGGCAGGGGACTAGCGGGGGGCCCCGGGACAATGAGCAGTTCTTC.

V gene TRBV10-1 combines with J gene TRBJ2-7, with 8 bases identical to TRBD1. The CDR3 sequence is 17 residues long. The J segment lost 0 bases and the V segment lost 0 bases, leaving 7 bases of the junction unmatched. Germline-derived CDR1 and CDR2 are WNHNN and SYGVQD (reference sequence). CDR3 coding DNA: TGCGCCAGCAGTGAGTCCGGGTTCAGGGGGCGCTCCTACGAGCAGTACTTC. Protein: CASSESGFRGRSYEQYF.